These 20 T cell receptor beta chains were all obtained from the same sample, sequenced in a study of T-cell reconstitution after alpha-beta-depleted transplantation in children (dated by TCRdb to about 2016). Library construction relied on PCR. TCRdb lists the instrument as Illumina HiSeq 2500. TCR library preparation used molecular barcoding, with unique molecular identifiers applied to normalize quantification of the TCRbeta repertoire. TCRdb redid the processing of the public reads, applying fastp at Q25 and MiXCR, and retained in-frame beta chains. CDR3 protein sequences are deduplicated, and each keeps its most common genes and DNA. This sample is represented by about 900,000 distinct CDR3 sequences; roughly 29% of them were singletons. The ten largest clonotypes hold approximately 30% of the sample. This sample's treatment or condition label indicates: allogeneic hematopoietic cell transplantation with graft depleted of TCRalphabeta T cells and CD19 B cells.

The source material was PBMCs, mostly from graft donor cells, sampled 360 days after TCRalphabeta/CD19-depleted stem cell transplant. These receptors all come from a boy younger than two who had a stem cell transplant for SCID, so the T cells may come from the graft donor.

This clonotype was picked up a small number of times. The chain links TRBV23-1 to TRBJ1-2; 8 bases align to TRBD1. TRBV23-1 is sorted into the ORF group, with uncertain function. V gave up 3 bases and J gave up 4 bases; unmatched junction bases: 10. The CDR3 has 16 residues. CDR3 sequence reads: CASSHPPGQAFYGYTF. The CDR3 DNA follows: TGCGCCAGCAGTCACCCCCCGGGACAGGCTTTCTATGGCTACACCTTC.

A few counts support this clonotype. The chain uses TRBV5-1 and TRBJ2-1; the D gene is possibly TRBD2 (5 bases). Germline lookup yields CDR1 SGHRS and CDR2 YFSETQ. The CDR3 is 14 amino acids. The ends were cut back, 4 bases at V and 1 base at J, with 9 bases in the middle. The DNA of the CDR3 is TGCGCCAGCAGCGTATCGGGGTCCTACAATGAGCAGTTCTTC. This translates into CASSVSGSYNEQFF.

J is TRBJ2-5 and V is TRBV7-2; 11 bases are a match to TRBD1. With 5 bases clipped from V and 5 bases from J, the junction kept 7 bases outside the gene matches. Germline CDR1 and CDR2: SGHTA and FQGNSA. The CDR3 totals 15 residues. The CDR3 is CASSRRTGGRETQYF. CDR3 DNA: TGTGCCAGCAGCCGGCGGACAGGGGGCAGGGAGACCCAGTACTTC.

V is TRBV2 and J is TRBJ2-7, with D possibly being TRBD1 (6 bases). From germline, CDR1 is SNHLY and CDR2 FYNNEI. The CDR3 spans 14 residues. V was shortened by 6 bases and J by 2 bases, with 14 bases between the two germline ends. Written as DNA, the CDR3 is TGTGCCAGCAGCGCCGGGACATGGGCCTACGAGCAGTACTTC. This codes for CASSAGTWAYEQYF.

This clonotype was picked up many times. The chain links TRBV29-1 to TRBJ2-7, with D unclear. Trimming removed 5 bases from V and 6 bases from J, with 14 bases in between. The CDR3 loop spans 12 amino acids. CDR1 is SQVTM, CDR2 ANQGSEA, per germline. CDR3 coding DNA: TGCAGCGTTCTGGGTCGCAGTTTCGAGCAGTACTTC. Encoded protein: CSVLGRSFEQYF.

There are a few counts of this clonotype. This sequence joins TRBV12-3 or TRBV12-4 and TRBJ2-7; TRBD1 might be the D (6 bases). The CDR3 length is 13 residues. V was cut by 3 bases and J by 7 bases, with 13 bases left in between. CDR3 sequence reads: CASSFGAGDEQYF. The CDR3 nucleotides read TGTGCCAGCAGTTTTGGGGCAGGGGATGAGCAGTACTTC.

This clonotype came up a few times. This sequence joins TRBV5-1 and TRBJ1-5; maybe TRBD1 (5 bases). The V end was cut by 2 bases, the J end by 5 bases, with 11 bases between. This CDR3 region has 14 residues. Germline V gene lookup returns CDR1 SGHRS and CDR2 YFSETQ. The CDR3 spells CASSLWGGYQPQHF. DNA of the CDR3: TGCGCCAGCAGCTTATGGGGCGGCTATCAGCCCCAGCATTTT.

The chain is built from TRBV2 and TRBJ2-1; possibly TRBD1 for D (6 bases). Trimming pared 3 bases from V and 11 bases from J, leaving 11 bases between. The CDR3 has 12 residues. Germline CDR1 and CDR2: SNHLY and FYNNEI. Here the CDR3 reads CASSDPGTQQFF. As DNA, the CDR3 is TGTGCCAGCAGTGATCCCGGGACACAGCAGTTCTTC.

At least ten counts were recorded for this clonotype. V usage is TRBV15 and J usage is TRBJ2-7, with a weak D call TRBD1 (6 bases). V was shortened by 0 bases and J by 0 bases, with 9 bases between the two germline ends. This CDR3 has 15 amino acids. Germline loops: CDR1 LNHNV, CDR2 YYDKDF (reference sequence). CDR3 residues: CATSRDQGFSYEQYF. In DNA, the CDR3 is TGTGCCACCAGCAGAGATCAGGGGTTCTCCTACGAGCAGTACTTC.

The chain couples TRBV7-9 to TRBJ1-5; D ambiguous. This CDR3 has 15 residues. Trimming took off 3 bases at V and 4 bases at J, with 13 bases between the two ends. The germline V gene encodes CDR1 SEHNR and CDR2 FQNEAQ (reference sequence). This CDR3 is CASSFDHPRNQPQHF. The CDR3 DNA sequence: TGTGCCAGCAGCTTCGACCACCCAAGGAATCAGCCCCAGCATTTT.

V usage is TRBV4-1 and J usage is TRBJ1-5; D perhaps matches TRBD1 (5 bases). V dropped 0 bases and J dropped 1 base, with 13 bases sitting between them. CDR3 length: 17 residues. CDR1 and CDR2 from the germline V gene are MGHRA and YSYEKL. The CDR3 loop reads CASSQERGQWSNQPQHF. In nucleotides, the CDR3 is TGCGCCAGCAGCCAAGAGAGGGGCCAGTGGAGCAATCAGCCCCAGCATTTT.

CDR3 in DNA: TGTGCCAGCAGCTTCAGTCGTGAAGCTTTCTTT. Its protein product is CASSFSREAFF. The chain uses TRBV5-5 and TRBJ1-1; D not resolved. The CDR3 length is 11 residues. From germline, CDR1 is SGHKS and CDR2 YYEKEE (reference sequence). V was clipped by 2 bases and J by 7 bases, with 6 bases between them.

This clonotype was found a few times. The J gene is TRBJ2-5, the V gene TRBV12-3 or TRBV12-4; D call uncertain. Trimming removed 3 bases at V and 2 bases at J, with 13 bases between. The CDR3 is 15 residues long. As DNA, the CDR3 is TGTGCCAGCAGTTTTATCCTAGGCCGACAAGAGACCCAGTACTTC. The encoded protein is CASSFILGRQETQYF.

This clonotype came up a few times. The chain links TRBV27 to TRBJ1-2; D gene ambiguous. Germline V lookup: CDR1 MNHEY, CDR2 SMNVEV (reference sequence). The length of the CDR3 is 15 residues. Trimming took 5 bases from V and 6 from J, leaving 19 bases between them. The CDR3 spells CASSPSGKGKNGYTF. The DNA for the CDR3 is TGTGCCAGCAGTCCGAGTGGCAAAGGGAAAAATGGCTACACCTTC.

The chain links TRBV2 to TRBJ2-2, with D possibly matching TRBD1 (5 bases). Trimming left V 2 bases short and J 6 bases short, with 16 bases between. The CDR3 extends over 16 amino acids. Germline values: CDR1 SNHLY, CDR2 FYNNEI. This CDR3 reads CASSERGGQVAGELFF. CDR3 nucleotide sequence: TGTGCCAGCAGTGAAAGGGGCGGTCAGGTGGCCGGGGAGCTGTTTTTT.

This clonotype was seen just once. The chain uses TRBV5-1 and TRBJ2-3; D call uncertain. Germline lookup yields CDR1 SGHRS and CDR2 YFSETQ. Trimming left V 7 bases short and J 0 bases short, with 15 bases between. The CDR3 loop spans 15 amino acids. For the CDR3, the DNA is TGCGCCAGCGGCCGGCGAAGTGTAAGCACAGATACGCAGTATTTT. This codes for CASGRRSVSTDTQYF.

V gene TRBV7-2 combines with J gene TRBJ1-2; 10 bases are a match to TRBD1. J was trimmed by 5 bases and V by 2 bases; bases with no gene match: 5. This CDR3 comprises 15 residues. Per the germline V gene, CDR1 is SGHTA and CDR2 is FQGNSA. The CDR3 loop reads CASSLSGTGVYGYTF. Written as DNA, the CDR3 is TGTGCCAGCAGCTTATCCGGGACAGGGGTTTATGGCTACACCTTC.

CDR3 DNA: TGTGCCAACTCCGGGACAGGCCTTGGCTACGAGCAGTACTTC. The encoded protein is CANSGTGLGYEQYF. The chain links TRBV2 to TRBJ2-7; 8 bases agree with TRBD1. The V gene end was trimmed by 10 bases and the J gene end by 3 bases; junction bases not matched to a gene: 11. Germline CDR1 reads SNHLY; CDR2 reads FYNNEI. The CDR3 contains 14 residues.

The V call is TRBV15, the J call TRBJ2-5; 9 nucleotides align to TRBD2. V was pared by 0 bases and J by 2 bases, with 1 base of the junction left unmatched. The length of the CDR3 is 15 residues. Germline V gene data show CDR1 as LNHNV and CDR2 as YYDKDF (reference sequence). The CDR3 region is CATSRDLAGQETQYF. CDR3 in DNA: TGTGCCACCAGCAGAGATCTAGCGGGGCAAGAGACCCAGTACTTC.

The CDR3 DNA sequence: TGTGCCAGCAGCCATCTAGGGGGGGCACCGGGACAGAAATCAGAAGCTTTCTTT. The encoded protein is CASSHLGGAPGQKSEAFF. The chain has TRBV3-1 and TRBJ1-1, with 7 nucleotides matching TRBD1. CDR1 is LGHDT, CDR2 YNNKEL, per germline (reference sequence). The CDR3 sequence is 18 residues long. The V and J ends lost 3 bases and 8 bases, in that order; junction bases with no gene match: 21.